These 8 T cell receptor beta chains were all obtained from the same sample, sequenced in a study of Ad26.COV2.S vaccination and SARS-CoV-2 variants. As to treatment: about 20 received Ad26.COV2.S at low or high dose, single or two shots; 5 received placebo; per-sample allocation not given. The samples date from day 63 after the first vaccine or placebo injection. Libraries were prepared by immunoSEQ multiplex PCR; TCRdb keeps only in-frame clonotypes and omits some of them. Of hundreds of thousands of clones listed, 89% are singletons. The material sequenced was peripheral blood, taken in a trial of Ad26.COV2.S vaccine versus placebo. These TCRs come from a person aged 18-65 years who received the Ad26.COV2.S COVID-19 vaccine or a placebo.

Only a few counts were recorded for this clone. This rearrangement joins TRBV5-1 to TRBJ1-1, with 7 bases matching TRBD1. Unmatched junction bases numbered 15, after V lost 3 bases and J lost 7 bases. This CDR3 has 16 amino acids. Per the germline V gene, CDR1 is SGHRS and CDR2 is YFSETQ. In nucleotides, the CDR3 is TGCGCCAGCAGCTCGGAGCCCGGGACAGTTGATTTTGAAGCTTTCTTT. As protein: CASSSEPGTVDFEAFF.

This sequence joins TRBV5-1 and TRBJ1-1, with TRBD1 identical over 9 bases. The trim removed 2 bases at V and 11 bases at J, leaving 7 bases unmatched. The CDR3 extends over 13 amino acids. Germline assignment: CDR1 SGHRS and CDR2 YFSETQ. CDR3 sequence reads: CASSFRDRDRAFF. The CDR3, as DNA: TGCGCCAGCAGCTTCCGGGACAGGGACCGCGCTTTCTTT.

CDR3 region: CSASSATEAFF. The CDR3 DNA sequence: TGCAGTGCTAGTTCCGCGACAGAAGCTTTCTTT. V and J are TRBV20-1 and TRBJ1-1; no clear D. Looked up from germline, CDR1 is DFQATT and CDR2 is SNEGSKA (reference sequence). V was shortened by 3 bases and J by 8 bases, with 10 bases between the two germline ends. The CDR3 length is 11 residues.

The chain combines TRBV7-9 with TRBJ2-7; D is unclear. Trimming left V 0 bases short and J 5 bases short, with 17 bases between. The CDR3 runs to 16 residues. From germline, CDR1 is SEHNR and CDR2 FQNEAQ (reference sequence). The CDR3 DNA sequence: TGTGCCAGCAGCTTAGCCCCCTCTACGGGCAGCCACGAGCAGTACTTC. It encodes CASSLAPSTGSHEQYF.

The genes are TRBV12-5 and TRBJ2-3; 11 bases are a match to TRBD2. V trimming: 4 bases; J trimming: 6 bases; junction bases outside the gene matches: 15. Germline CDR1 and CDR2: LGHNT and FRNRAP. The CDR3 length is 18 residues. The CDR3, as DNA: TGTGCTAGTGGTTCCTCGGATAGCGGGAGGGCCAGGTTGGATACGCAGTATTTT. It specifies CASGSSDSGRARLDTQYF.

CDR3 coding DNA: TGTGCCAGCTCACCAGGCGGGGGGGCCCCAGATACGCAGTATTTT. This codes for CASSPGGGAPDTQYF. V gene TRBV18 combines with J gene TRBJ2-3, with 9 positions matching TRBD2. V was pared by 2 bases and J by 4 bases, with 4 bases of the junction left unmatched. This CDR3 contains 15 residues. CDR1 is KGHSH and CDR2 is LQKENI in the germline V gene.

This chain joins TRBV19 and TRBJ1-6, with 9 bases lining up with TRBD1. This CDR3 comprises 13 residues. Germline assignment: CDR1 LNHDA and CDR2 SQIVND (reference sequence). Trimming cost V 9 bases and J 13 bases; bases outside gene matches: 10. The CDR3 nucleotides read TGTGCCAGCAAGGGACAGGGCCGGCTCCCCCTCCACTTT. Translation: CASKGQGRLPLHF.

This clone was observed a handful of times. The rearrangement uses TRBV4-3 and TRBJ2-2; TRBD2 is a possible D gene (6 bases). The CDR3 has 13 residues. V shed 5 bases and J shed 4 bases, with 8 bases lying between them. Germline V gene sequence: CDR1 LGHNA, CDR2 YSLEER. CDR3 region: CASSWGGTGELFF. The CDR3 DNA is TGCGCCAGCAGCTGGGGAGGCACCGGGGAGCTGTTTTTT.